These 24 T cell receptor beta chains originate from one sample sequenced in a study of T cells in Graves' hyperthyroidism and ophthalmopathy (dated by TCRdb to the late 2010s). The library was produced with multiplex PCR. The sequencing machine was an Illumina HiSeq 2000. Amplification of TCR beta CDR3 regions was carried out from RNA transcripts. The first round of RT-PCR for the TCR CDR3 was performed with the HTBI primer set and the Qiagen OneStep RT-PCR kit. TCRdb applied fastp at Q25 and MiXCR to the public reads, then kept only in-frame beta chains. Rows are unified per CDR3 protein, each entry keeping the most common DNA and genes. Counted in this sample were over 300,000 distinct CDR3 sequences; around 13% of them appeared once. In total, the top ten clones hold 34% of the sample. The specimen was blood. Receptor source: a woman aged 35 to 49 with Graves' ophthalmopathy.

The CDR3 DNA reads as TGCGCCAGCAGCTTGGAGGGGGCGCCGGGGAACACTGAAGCTTTCTTT. Translated, it gives CASSLEGAPGNTEAFF. The gene calls are TRBV5-1 and TRBJ1-1; 7 nucleotides match TRBD1. Germline V gives CDR1 SGHRS, CDR2 YFSETQ. The CDR3 is 16 residues long. V shed 0 bases, J shed 1 base, and the junction held 6 bases outside the gene matches.

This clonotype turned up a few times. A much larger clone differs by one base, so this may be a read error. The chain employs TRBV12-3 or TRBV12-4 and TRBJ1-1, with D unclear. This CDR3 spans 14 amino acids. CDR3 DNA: TGTGCCAGCAGTTTCCCCGGGGTGAACACTGAAGCTTCCTTT. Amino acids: CASSFPGVNTEASF.

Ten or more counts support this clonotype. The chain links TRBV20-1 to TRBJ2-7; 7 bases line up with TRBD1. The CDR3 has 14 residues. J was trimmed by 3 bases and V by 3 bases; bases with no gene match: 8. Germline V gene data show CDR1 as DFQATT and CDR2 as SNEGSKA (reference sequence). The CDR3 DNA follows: TGCAGTGCTAGCTCCGGGACAGCTAGCTACGAGCAGTACTTC. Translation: CSASSGTASYEQYF.

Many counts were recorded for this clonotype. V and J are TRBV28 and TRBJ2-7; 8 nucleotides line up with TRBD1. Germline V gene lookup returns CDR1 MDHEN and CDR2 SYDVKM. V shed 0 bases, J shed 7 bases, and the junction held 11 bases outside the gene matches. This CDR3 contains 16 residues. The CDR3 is CASSLWKGQGAQEQYF. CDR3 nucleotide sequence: TGTGCCAGCAGTTTATGGAAGGGTCAGGGGGCGCAGGAGCAGTACTTC.

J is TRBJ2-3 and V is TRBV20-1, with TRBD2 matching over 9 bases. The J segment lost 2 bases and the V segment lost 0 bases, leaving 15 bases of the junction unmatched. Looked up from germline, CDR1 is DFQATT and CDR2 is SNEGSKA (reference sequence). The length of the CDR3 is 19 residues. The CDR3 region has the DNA TGCAGTGCTAGAGATGGTTTAGCTAGCGGGGACTCCTCCACAGATACGCAGTATTTT. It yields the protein CSARDGLASGDSSTDTQYF.

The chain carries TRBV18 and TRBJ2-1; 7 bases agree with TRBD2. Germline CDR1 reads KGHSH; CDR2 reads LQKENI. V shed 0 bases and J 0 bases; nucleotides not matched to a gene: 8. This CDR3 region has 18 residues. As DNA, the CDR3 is TGTGCCAGCTCACCACCGGGAGGGCGGGGAGTCTCCTACAATGAGCAGTTCTTC. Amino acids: CASSPPGGRGVSYNEQFF.

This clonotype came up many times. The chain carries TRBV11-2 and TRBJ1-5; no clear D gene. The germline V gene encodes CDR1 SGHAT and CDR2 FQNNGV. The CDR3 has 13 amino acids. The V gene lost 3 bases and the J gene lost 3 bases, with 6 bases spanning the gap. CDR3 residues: CASSLGVNQPQHF. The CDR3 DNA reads TGTGCCAGCAGCTTGGGAGTCAATCAGCCCCAGCATTTT. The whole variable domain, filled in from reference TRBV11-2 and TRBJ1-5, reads EAGVAQSPRYKIIEKRQSVAFWCNPISGHATLYWYQQILGQGPKLLIQFQNNGVVDDSQLPKDRFSAERLKGVDSTLKIQPAKLEDSAVYLCASSLGVNQPQHFGDGTRLSIL.

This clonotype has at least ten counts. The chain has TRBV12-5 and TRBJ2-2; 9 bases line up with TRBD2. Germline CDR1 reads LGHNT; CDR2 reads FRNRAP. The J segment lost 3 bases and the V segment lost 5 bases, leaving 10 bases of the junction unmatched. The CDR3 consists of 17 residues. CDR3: CASGINSGGIHTGELFF. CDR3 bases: TGTGCTAGTGGTATTAATAGCGGGGGAATACACACCGGGGAGCTGTTTTTT. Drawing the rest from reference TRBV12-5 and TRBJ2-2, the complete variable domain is DARVTQTPRHKVTEMGQEVTMRCQPILGHNTVFWYRQTMMQGLELLAYFRNRAPLDDSGMPKDRFSAEMPDATLATLKIQPSEPRDSAVYFCASGINSGGIHTGELFFGEGSRLTVL.

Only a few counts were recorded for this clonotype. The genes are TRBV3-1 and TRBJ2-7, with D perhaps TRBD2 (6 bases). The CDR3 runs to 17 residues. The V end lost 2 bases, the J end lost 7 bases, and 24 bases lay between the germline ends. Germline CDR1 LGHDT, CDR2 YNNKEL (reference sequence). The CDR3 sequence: CASSQYPLGDFTEEQYF. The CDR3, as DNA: TGTGCCAGCAGCCAATACCCCTTAGGGGACTTTACGGAGGAGCAGTACTTC.

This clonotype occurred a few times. The CDR3 region is CATSDNRPPSNEQFF. The DNA of the CDR3 is TGTGCCACCAGTGATAACAGACCCCCCTCTAATGAGCAGTTCTTC. This chain uses TRBV24-1 with TRBJ2-1; D remains unclear. This CDR3 is 15 amino acids long. The germline V gene encodes CDR1 KGHDR and CDR2 SFDVKD. The V end lost 3 bases, the J end lost 7 bases, and 15 bases lay between the germline ends.

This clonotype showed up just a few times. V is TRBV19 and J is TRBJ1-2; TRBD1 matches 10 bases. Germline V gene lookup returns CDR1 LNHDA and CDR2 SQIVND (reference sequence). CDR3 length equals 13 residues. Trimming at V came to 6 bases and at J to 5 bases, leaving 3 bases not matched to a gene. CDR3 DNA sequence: TGTGCCAGTAGCACGGGACAGGGGTATGGCTACACCTTC. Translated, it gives CASSTGQGYGYTF. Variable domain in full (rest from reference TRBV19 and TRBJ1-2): DGGITQSPKYLFRKEGQNVTLSCEQNLNHDAMYWYRQDPGQGLRLIYYSQIVNDFQKGDIAEGYSVSREKKESFPLTVTSAQKNPTAFYLCASSTGQGYGYTFGSGTRLTVV.

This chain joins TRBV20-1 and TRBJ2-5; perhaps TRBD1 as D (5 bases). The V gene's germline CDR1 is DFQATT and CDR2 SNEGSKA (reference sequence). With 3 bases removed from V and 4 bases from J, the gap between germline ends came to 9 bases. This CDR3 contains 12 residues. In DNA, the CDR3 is TGCAGTGCTAGCGCTAGGGGAGAGACCCAGTACTTC. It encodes CSASARGETQYF.

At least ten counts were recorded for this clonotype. The CDR3 region has the DNA TGCAGCGTTGAAGACCTGGCGGAAGGCTACACCTTC. Its translation: CSVEDLAEGYTF. The chain uses TRBV29-1 and TRBJ1-2; no firm D call. The CDR3 contains 12 residues. V lost 0 bases, J lost 8 bases, and 10 bases lay in between. From germline, CDR1 is SQVTM and CDR2 ANQGSEA.

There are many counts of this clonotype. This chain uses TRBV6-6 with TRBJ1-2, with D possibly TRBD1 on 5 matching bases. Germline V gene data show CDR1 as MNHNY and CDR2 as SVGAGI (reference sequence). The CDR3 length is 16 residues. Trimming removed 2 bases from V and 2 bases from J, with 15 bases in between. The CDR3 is CASSYGAPGANYGYTF. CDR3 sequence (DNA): TGTGCCAGCAGTTACGGGGCTCCTGGGGCCAACTATGGCTACACCTTC.

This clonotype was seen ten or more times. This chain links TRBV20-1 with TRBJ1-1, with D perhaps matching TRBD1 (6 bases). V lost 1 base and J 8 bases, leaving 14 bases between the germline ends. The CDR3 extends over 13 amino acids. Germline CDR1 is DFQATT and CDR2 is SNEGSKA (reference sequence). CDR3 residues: CSARGGRGTEAFF. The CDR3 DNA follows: TGCAGTGCTAGAGGGGGCAGGGGCACCGAAGCTTTCTTT.

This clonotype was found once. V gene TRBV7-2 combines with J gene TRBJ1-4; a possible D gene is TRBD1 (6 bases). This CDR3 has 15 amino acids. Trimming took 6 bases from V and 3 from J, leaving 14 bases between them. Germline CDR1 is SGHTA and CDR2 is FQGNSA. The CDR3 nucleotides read TGTGCCAGCAGTCCTACAGGGTTGGCTAATGAAAAACTGTTTTTT. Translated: CASSPTGLANEKLFF.

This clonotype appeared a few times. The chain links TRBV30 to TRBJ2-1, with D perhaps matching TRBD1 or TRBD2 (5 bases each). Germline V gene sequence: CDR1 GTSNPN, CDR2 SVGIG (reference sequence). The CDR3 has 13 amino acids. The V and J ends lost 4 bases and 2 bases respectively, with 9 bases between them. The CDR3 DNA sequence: TGTGCCTGGACTCAGGGACCCTACAATGAGCAGTTCTTC. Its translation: CAWTQGPYNEQFF.

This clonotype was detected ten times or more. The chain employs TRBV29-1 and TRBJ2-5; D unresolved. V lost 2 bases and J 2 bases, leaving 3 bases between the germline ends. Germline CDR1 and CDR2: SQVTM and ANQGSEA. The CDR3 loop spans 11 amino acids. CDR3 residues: CSVETQETQYF. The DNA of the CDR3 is TGCAGCGTTGAAACACAAGAGACCCAGTACTTC.

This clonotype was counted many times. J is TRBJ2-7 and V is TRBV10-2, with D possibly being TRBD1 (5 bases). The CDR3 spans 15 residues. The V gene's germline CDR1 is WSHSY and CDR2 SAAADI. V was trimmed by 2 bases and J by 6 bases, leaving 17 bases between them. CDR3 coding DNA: TGCGCCAGCAGTGAGCAAATCTTAAGTGGGGCCGAGCAGTACTTC. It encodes CASSEQILSGAEQYF.

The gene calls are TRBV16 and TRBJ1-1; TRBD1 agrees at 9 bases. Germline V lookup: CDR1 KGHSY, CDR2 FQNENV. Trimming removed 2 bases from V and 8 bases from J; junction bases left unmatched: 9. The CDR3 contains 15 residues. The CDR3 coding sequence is TGTGCCAGCAGCCAAACCAGGACAGGGGACTTAGAAGCTTTCTTT. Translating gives CASSQTRTGDLEAFF.

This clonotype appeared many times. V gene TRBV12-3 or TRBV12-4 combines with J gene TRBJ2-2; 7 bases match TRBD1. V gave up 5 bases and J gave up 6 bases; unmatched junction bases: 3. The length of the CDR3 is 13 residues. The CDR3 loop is CASSRQGAGELFF. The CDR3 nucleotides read TGTGCCAGCAGTCGACAGGGTGCCGGGGAGCTGTTTTTT.

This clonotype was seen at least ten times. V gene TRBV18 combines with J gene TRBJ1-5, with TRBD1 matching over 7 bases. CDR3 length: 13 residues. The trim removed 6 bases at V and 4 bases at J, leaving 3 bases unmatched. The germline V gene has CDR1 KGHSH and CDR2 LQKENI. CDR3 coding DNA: TGTGCCAGCTCTCCGGACAGGAATCAGCCCCAGCATTTT. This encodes CASSPDRNQPQHF.

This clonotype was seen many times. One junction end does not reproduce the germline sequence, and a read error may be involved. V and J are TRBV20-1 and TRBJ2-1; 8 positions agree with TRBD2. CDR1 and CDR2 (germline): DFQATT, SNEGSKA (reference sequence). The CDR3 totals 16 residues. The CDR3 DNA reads TGCAGTGCTAGAGAACTAGGGACTAGTCACTACAGTGAGCAGTTCTTC. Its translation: CSARELGTSHYSEQFF.

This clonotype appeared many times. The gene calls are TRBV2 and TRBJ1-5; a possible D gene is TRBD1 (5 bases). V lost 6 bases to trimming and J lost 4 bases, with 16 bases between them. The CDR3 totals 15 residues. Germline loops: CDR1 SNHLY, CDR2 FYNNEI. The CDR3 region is CASRMGRTGNQPQHF. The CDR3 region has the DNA TGTGCCAGCAGAATGGGACGGACGGGGAATCAGCCCCAGCATTTT.